This is a list of T cell receptor beta chains from one sample in a study of shared clonotypes between healthy human individuals. The assay was immunoSEQ multiplex PCR, and TCRdb's table has in-frame clones only and misses some. The data contain about 820,000 clones, around 92% of them seen just once; the ten biggest clones take up 24%. Sequenced material: naive CD8+ T cells sorted from blood. The receptors stem from a man younger than 45 in good health. CDR3s include the opening cysteine and the closing phenylalanine or tryptophan. D genes are given only for firm matches.

v_gene: TRBV28; d_gene: NA; j_gene: TRBJ1-2; CDR3aa: CASSFGTSNYGYTF
v_gene: TRBV27; d_gene: NA; j_gene: TRBJ2-1; CDR3aa: CASSLGLGYNEQFF
v_gene: TRBV5-6; d_gene: NA; j_gene: TRBJ2-6; CDR3aa: CASSFSLGLGANVLTF
v_gene: TRBV9; d_gene: NA; j_gene: TRBJ1-1; CDR3aa: CASSVDREPEAFF
v_gene: TRBV7-9; d_gene: TRBD2; j_gene: TRBJ2-1; CDR3aa: CASSSIGGLAVYNEQFF
v_gene: TRBV7-9; d_gene: TRBD2; j_gene: TRBJ2-1; CDR3aa: CASSQPLAGEYNEQFF
v_gene: TRBV5-1; d_gene: NA; j_gene: TRBJ2-7; CDR3aa: CASSLGAGTGSYEQYF
v_gene: TRBV4-3; d_gene: NA; j_gene: TRBJ2-1; CDR3aa: CASSQDLSSYNEQFF
v_gene: TRBV29-1; d_gene: NA; j_gene: TRBJ2-1; CDR3aa: CSVEVPLKGPNEQFF
v_gene: TRBV7-9; d_gene: TRBD1; j_gene: TRBJ2-3; CDR3aa: CASSPTQGADTQYF
v_gene: TRBV27; d_gene: TRBD1; j_gene: TRBJ2-1; CDR3aa: CASTAGGSYNEQFF
v_gene: TRBV4-1; d_gene: NA; j_gene: TRBJ1-2; CDR3aa: CASSQESRSIYGYTF
v_gene: TRBV27; d_gene: NA; j_gene: TRBJ2-1; CDR3aa: CASKRGQAYNEQFF
v_gene: TRBV30; d_gene: NA; j_gene: TRBJ2-7; CDR3aa: CAWSTQNYEQYF
v_gene: TRBV10-3; d_gene: TRBD1; j_gene: TRBJ2-2; CDR3aa: CAPDRAQLFF
v_gene: TRBV9; d_gene: NA; j_gene: TRBJ2-3; CDR3aa: CASSVATGRSSTDTQYF
v_gene: TRBV27; d_gene: NA; j_gene: TRBJ1-4; CDR3aa: CASGSWADNEKLFF
v_gene: TRBV13; d_gene: NA; j_gene: TRBJ2-5; CDR3aa: CASSAGETQYF
v_gene: TRBV4-3; d_gene: NA; j_gene: TRBJ1-2; CDR3aa: CASSQTSPGSIYTF
v_gene: TRBV7-9; d_gene: NA; j_gene: TRBJ1-5; CDR3aa: CASSSPGAGDQPQHF
v_gene: TRBV10-2; d_gene: TRBD2; j_gene: TRBJ2-1; CDR3aa: CASSEVSGRDPNEQFF
v_gene: TRBV7-9; d_gene: TRBD1; j_gene: TRBJ2-5; CDR3aa: CASSPGTVGQETQYF
v_gene: TRBV4-1; d_gene: TRBD1; j_gene: TRBJ1-2; CDR3aa: CASSRDRAGGYTF
v_gene: TRBV7-6; d_gene: TRBD2; j_gene: TRBJ2-1; CDR3aa: CASSFGTSYNEQFF
v_gene: TRBV7-9; d_gene: TRBD1; j_gene: TRBJ2-1; CDR3aa: CASSFGQGAYNEQFF
v_gene: TRBV12-2; d_gene: NA; j_gene: TRBJ2-5; CDR3aa: CASRLDREETQYF
v_gene: TRBV27; d_gene: TRBD1; j_gene: TRBJ2-7; CDR3aa: CASRRQGASSAYEQYF
v_gene: TRBV19; d_gene: NA; j_gene: TRBJ2-7; CDR3aa: CASSIDPGSGEQYF
v_gene: TRBV15; d_gene: NA; j_gene: TRBJ2-1; CDR3aa: CATSRRTLPSAHSYNEQFF
v_gene: TRBV27; d_gene: TRBD2; j_gene: TRBJ2-3; CDR3aa: CASSPQATSDTQYF
v_gene: TRBV6-6; d_gene: NA; j_gene: TRBJ1-5; CDR3aa: CASSHGLAGPNQPQHF
v_gene: TRBV7-2; d_gene: NA; j_gene: TRBJ2-3; CDR3aa: CASSLGQPRLDTQYF
v_gene: TRBV5-6; d_gene: NA; j_gene: TRBJ2-5; CDR3aa: CASSLVGKTETQYF
v_gene: TRBV5-8; d_gene: NA; j_gene: TRBJ2-2; CDR3aa: CASRIRGVNTGELFF
v_gene: TRBV6-6; d_gene: NA; j_gene: TRBJ2-7; CDR3aa: CASSYSSSYEQYF
v_gene: TRBV2; d_gene: TRBD1; j_gene: TRBJ2-7; CDR3aa: CASSSDRGPYEQYF
v_gene: TRBV7-9; d_gene: TRBD1; j_gene: TRBJ2-5; CDR3aa: CASNLRGTGLMETQYF
v_gene: TRBV4-1; d_gene: NA; j_gene: TRBJ2-7; CDR3aa: CASSQWDTPYEQYF
v_gene: TRBV12-5; d_gene: NA; j_gene: TRBJ1-1; CDR3aa: CASGLESGREAFF
v_gene: TRBV7-9; d_gene: NA; j_gene: TRBJ2-7; CDR3aa: CASSLSSGEGHEQYF
v_gene: TRBV27; d_gene: NA; j_gene: TRBJ2-1; CDR3aa: CASSLDMTYNEQFF